The 12 T cell receptor beta chains presented below share a single source sample, sequenced in a study of blood T cells in healthy people across ages. A second PCR, run for about 6 to 12 cycles, used a sample-barcoded 5' primer plus a J-beta primer mix. TCRdb processed the 5' RACE reads anew with MiXCR; each CDR3 protein has one entry. Here the sample spans about 1.4 million distinct CDR3 sequences, roughly 60% being singletons. The sequenced sample was blood. All receptors come from a young man in good health.

This clonotype was found a few times. The V and J genes are TRBV6-1 and TRBJ2-1, with D tentatively TRBD1 (5 bases). The CDR3 is 15 residues long. Deletions cut 4 bases from V and 0 bases from J, with 10 bases between. Germline V gene lookup returns CDR1 MNHNS and CDR2 SASEGT. The CDR3 reads CASSGGLSSYNEQFF. CDR3 coding DNA: TGTGCCAGCAGTGGGGGCCTCAGCTCCTACAATGAGCAGTTCTTC.

This clonotype has just one count. This chain links TRBV2 with TRBJ1-1; D is possibly TRBD1 (6 bases). The germline V and J ends were trimmed by 4 bases and 1 base, with 19 bases remaining between them. In germline, CDR1 is SNHLY, CDR2 FYNNEI. There are 17 residues in the CDR3. CDR3 loop: CASSVNLDPRGNTEAFF. The DNA for the CDR3 is TGTGCCAGCAGTGTAAACTTAGACCCCAGGGGGAACACTGAAGCTTTCTTT.

This rearrangement joins TRBV20-1 to TRBJ2-1, with TRBD2 matching over 8 bases. Trimming at V came to 6 bases and at J to 3 bases, leaving 13 bases not matched to a gene. The CDR3 has 16 amino acids. Germline CDR1 DFQATT, CDR2 SNEGSKA (reference sequence). DNA for the CDR3: TGCAGTGCCGACGGGGTGTTCGGGAGGGTCTACAATGAGCAGTTCTTC. Protein: CSADGVFGRVYNEQFF.

This sequence joins TRBV18 and TRBJ2-3; 7 bases map to TRBD2. V shed 2 bases, J shed 1 base, and the junction held 3 bases outside the gene matches. Germline V gives CDR1 KGHSH, CDR2 LQKENI. There are 15 residues in the CDR3. In DNA form, the CDR3 reads TGTGCCAGCTCACCATCACGGGAGGGCACAGATACGCAGTATTTT. This codes for CASSPSREGTDTQYF.

The J gene is TRBJ2-5, the V gene TRBV20-1; the D gene is possibly TRBD2 (5 bases). The closer fit of TRBJ2-7 to the DNA end suggests the J call may be wrong. Germline V gene sequence: CDR1 DFQATT, CDR2 SNEGSKA (reference sequence). The length of the CDR3 is 12 residues. The DNA of the CDR3 is TGCAGTGCTACGACCGGGATGGACGAGCAGTACTTC. It translates to CSATTGMDEQYF.

V and J are TRBV19 and TRBJ2-5; 10 nucleotides agree with TRBD1. The germline CDR1 and CDR2 sequences are LNHDA and SQIVND (reference sequence). The CDR3 is 15 amino acids. Losses at the gene ends were 5 bases for V and 4 bases for J; bases not matched to a gene: 7. In DNA form, the CDR3 reads TGTGCCAGTAGTGCAGGGACAGGGGCCGTAGAGACCCAGTACTTC. Protein sequence: CASSAGTGAVETQYF.

In this sample, this clonotype turned up a few times. The chain couples TRBV3-1 to TRBJ1-1; 11 nucleotides line up with TRBD1. Germline CDR1 and CDR2: LGHDT and YNNKEL (reference sequence). With V trimmed by 3 bases and J by 4 bases, 1 base remained unmatched. The CDR3 runs 14 residues. This CDR3 is CASSQGQGGTEAFF. The CDR3 coding sequence is TGTGCCAGCAGCCAGGGACAGGGGGGCACTGAAGCTTTCTTT.

This clonotype was seen many times. This chain uses TRBV29-1 with TRBJ2-5, with 8 bases aligning to TRBD1. V gave up 4 bases and J gave up 2 bases; unmatched junction bases: 0. CDR3 length: 12 amino acids. The V gene's germline CDR1 is SQVTM and CDR2 ANQGSEA. CDR3 nucleotide sequence: TGCAGCGTTGGACAGGGGCAAGAGACCCAGTACTTC. Translation gives CSVGQGQETQYF.

This clonotype was counted between two and nine times. The gene calls are TRBV2 and TRBJ2-7; tentative D call: TRBD2 (6 bases). Germline CDR1 and CDR2: SNHLY and FYNNEI. The CDR3 is 10 amino acids. V lost 9 bases to trimming and J lost 6 bases, with 9 bases between them. CDR3 region: CASQGGEQYF. CDR3 in DNA: TGTGCCAGTCAGGGAGGCGAGCAGTACTTC.

The sample holds one count of this clonotype. Germline is not matched at one junction end, which may reflect a read error. The chain combines TRBV6-1 with TRBJ1-2; possible D gene TRBD1, 6 bases. The CDR3 is 13 amino acids. The germline CDR1 and CDR2 sequences are MNHNS and SASEGT. CDR3 in amino acids: CASSGYTGKYYIF. DNA of the CDR3: TGTGCCAGCAGTGGATACACAGGGAAATACTACATCTTC.

This clonotype has just a few counts. The chain joins TRBV5-5 to TRBJ2-7; 8 bases line up with TRBD2. From germline, CDR1 is SGHKS and CDR2 YYEKEE (reference sequence). CDR3 length: 14 residues. The V and J ends lost 3 bases and 1 base, in that order; junction bases with no gene match: 3. CDR3 nucleotides: TGTGCCAGCAGCTCGGGGGGGCGATCCTACGAGCAGTACTTC. Encoded protein: CASSSGGRSYEQYF.

The CDR3 bases are TGTGCCAGCAGTTACTCGATCGGACAGGGGGGCAAAGTCCCAGATACGCAGTATTTT. Protein: CASSYSIGQGGKVPDTQYF. The chain recombines TRBV6-5 with TRBJ2-3, with TRBD1 matching over 10 bases. Germline V gene lookup returns CDR1 MNHEY and CDR2 SVGAGI. The ends lost 0 bases at V and 4 bases at J; junction bases unmatched: 13. This CDR3 comprises 19 residues.